This passage covers 29 T cell receptor beta chains from one sample sequenced in a study of OX40 agonist ivuxolimab in advanced cancers. Profiled with immunoSEQ multiplex PCR; TCRdb holds only in-frame clones, not every one. The sample contains some 68,000 clones, 86% of which appear only once. Sequencing used CD4+ or CD8+ T cells sorted from blood, obtained in a trial of the OX40 agonist ivuxolimab. These receptors were taken from an adult with an advanced solid tumor such as melanoma, head and neck, liver or kidney cancer.

The chain combines TRBV15 with TRBJ2-4, with 9 bases lining up with TRBD2. CDR3 length: 16 amino acids. The V gene end was trimmed by 6 bases and the J gene end by 3 bases; junction bases not matched to a gene: 9. Germline CDR1 LNHNV, CDR2 YYDKDF (reference sequence). The CDR3 nucleotides read TGTGCCACCAGAGCGGGGGGAGGCGACGGCAAAAACATTCAGTACTTC. It specifies CATRAGGGDGKNIQYF.

The chain joins TRBV9 to TRBJ2-5; either TRBD1 or TRBD2 may supply D (5 bases each). This CDR3 region has 15 residues. Germline V gene lookup returns CDR1 SGDLS and CDR2 YYNGEE. V was trimmed by 0 bases and J by 5 bases, leaving 14 bases between them. Here the CDR3 DNA reads TGTGCCAGCAGCGTAGAACGGGGCGTTGAGGAGACCCAGTACTTC. This encodes CASSVERGVEETQYF.

The chain joins TRBV29-1 to TRBJ2-1, with D unresolved. Germline V CDR1 and CDR2: SQVTM, ANQGSEA. CDR3 size: 16 residues. V was trimmed by 1 base and J by 0 bases, leaving 13 bases between them. DNA of the CDR3: TGCAGCGTTGAAGTCTCGACGGTTAGCTCCTACAATGAGCAGTTCTTC. This translates into CSVEVSTVSSYNEQFF.

V gene TRBV6-6 combines with J gene TRBJ1-5; D gene ambiguous. V dropped 0 bases and J dropped 6 bases, with 9 bases sitting between them. CDR3 length: 14 amino acids. CDR1 is MNHNY and CDR2 is SVGAGI in the germline V gene (reference sequence). In DNA, the CDR3 is TGTGCCAGCAGTTACTCACACCGGGGTCAGCCCCAGCATTTT. Translation: CASSYSHRGQPQHF.

The chain combines TRBV4-1 with TRBJ2-5, with D possibly being TRBD2 (5 bases). The germline CDR1 and CDR2 sequences are MGHRA and YSYEKL. Trimming took 4 bases from V and 5 from J, leaving 11 bases between them. CDR3 length: 13 residues. The CDR3 here is CASSLRAEETQYF. CDR3 in DNA: TGCGCCAGCAGCCTGAGGGCTGAGGAGACCCAGTACTTC.

V and J are TRBV5-4 and TRBJ2-2; 7 nucleotides agree with TRBD2. V trimming: 5 bases; J trimming: 4 bases; junction bases outside the gene matches: 8. CDR1 is SGHNT, CDR2 YYREEE, per germline (reference sequence). The CDR3 contains 15 residues. For the CDR3, the DNA is TGTGCCAGCAGTCTGGGGCGGGAGCTCACCGGGGAGCTGTTTTTT. Translating it yields CASSLGRELTGELFF.

The rearrangement joins TRBV5-1 to TRBJ2-4; tentatively, D is TRBD2 (6 bases). Germline CDR1 reads SGHRS; CDR2 reads YFSETQ. The V and J ends lost 4 bases and 1 base respectively, with 12 bases between them. This CDR3 region has 15 residues. CDR3 sequence reads: CASSRDSPAKNIQYF. CDR3 sequence (DNA): TGCGCCAGCAGCCGGGACTCGCCTGCCAAAAACATTCAGTACTTC.

V gene TRBV19 combines with J gene TRBJ2-1; 7 nucleotides agree with TRBD1. This CDR3 has 14 amino acids. The germline gives CDR1 LNHDA, CDR2 SQIVND (reference sequence). The V gene end was trimmed by 4 bases and the J gene end by 8 bases; junction bases not matched to a gene: 8. The CDR3 DNA sequence: TGTGCCAGTAGTACTCGCAGGGGGAACGATGAGCAGTTCTTC. It encodes CASSTRRGNDEQFF.

The chain is built from TRBV5-1 and TRBJ1-5, with a weak D call TRBD1 (5 bases). The V end was cut by 3 bases, the J end by 1 base, with 11 bases between. This CDR3 spans 15 amino acids. Germline values: CDR1 SGHRS, CDR2 YFSETQ. CDR3 sequence reads: CASSSDPGSNQPQHF. The CDR3, as DNA: TGCGCCAGCAGCTCAGATCCAGGGAGCAATCAGCCCCAGCATTTT.

V and J are TRBV29-1 and TRBJ1-1; D perhaps matches TRBD1 (6 bases). Trimming stripped 3 bases from V and 4 bases from J, with 12 bases between. CDR1 and CDR2 from the germline V gene are SQVTM and ANQGSEA. The CDR3 totals 13 residues. CDR3 bases: TGCAGCGTTGAGGGGGGGCTCGGCACTGAAGCTTTCTTT. The encoded protein is CSVEGGLGTEAFF.

The chain employs TRBV6-5 and TRBJ2-7; no reliable D call. Germline V gene sequence: CDR1 MNHEY, CDR2 SVGAGI. With 7 bases removed from V and 6 bases from J, the gap between germline ends came to 10 bases. The CDR3 extends over 11 amino acids. The CDR3 DNA follows: TGTGCCAGCACCTCAGGCTCCGAGCAGTACTTC. Protein product: CASTSGSEQYF.

This chain uses TRBV7-3 with TRBJ2-6; no clear D. CDR1 and CDR2 (germline): SGHTA, FQGTGA. Between the trimmed V and J ends, which lost 11 bases and 7 bases, there was a span of 18 bases. This CDR3 has 14 amino acids. In DNA form, the CDR3 reads TGTGCCGAACGCTGGATTCTTTTTGCCAACGTCCTGACTTTC. It yields the protein CAERWILFANVLTF.

V is TRBV6-5 and J is TRBJ2-1, with a tentative D call TRBD1 (5 bases). Trimming removed 2 bases at V and 6 bases at J, with 14 bases between. The CDR3 length is 15 residues. Germline V gene data show CDR1 as MNHEY and CDR2 as SVGAGI. The CDR3 here is CASSYARDFSNEQFF. The CDR3 bases are TGTGCCAGCAGTTACGCCAGGGATTTTTCCAATGAGCAGTTCTTC.

V is TRBV5-1 and J is TRBJ2-1, with 12 bases matching TRBD2. This CDR3 spans 16 amino acids. CDR1 is SGHRS, CDR2 YFSETQ, per germline. With V trimmed by 4 bases and J by 3 bases, 5 bases remained unmatched. The CDR3 here is CASSPMTSGSYNEQFF. The CDR3 bases are TGCGCCAGCAGCCCCATGACTAGCGGGAGCTACAATGAGCAGTTCTTC.

A single count supports this clone. J is TRBJ2-7 and V is TRBV7-9; maybe TRBD2 (6 bases). Germline-derived CDR1 and CDR2 are SEHNR and FQNEAQ (reference sequence). CDR3 length equals 14 residues. The V and J ends lost 1 base and 3 bases respectively, with 10 bases between them. CDR3 region: CASSLEASDYEQYF. CDR3 nucleotide sequence: TGTGCCAGCAGCTTAGAGGCTAGCGACTACGAGCAGTACTTC.

The chain employs TRBV6-6 and TRBJ1-1, with D hard to call. Trimming removed 7 bases at V and 5 bases at J, with 8 bases between. Looked up from germline, CDR1 is MNHNY and CDR2 is SVGAGI (reference sequence). The CDR3 extends over 11 amino acids. The CDR3 nucleotides read TGTGCCAGCAATTCTGTGACTGAAGCTTTCTTT. Its translation is CASNSVTEAFF.

By share, this clone ranks as medium-sized. CDR3 bases: TGCGCCAGCAGCCAGGGTATCGGTGGTCCCCACTATGGCTACACCTTC. This sequence encodes CASSQGIGGPHYGYTF. V and J are TRBV4-1 and TRBJ1-2; D is undetermined. V was trimmed by 3 bases and J by 3 bases, leaving 17 bases between them. From germline, CDR1 is MGHRA and CDR2 YSYEKL. The CDR3 length is 16 residues.

The chain joins TRBV6-6 to TRBJ2-5, with 7 bases that match TRBD2. The CDR3 spans 14 residues. The V gene's germline CDR1 is MNHNY and CDR2 SVGAGI (reference sequence). V was pared by 10 bases and J by 1 base, with 9 bases of the junction left unmatched. The CDR3 protein is CAITMGGGQETQYF. In nucleotides, the CDR3 is TGTGCCATCACCATGGGCGGGGGCCAAGAGACCCAGTACTTC.

This sequence joins TRBV7-9 and TRBJ2-7; D possibly matches TRBD1 or TRBD2 (5 bases each). The CDR3 has 15 amino acids. V was pared by 4 bases and J by 0 bases, with 13 bases between. CDR1 and CDR2 from the germline V gene are SEHNR and FQNEAQ (reference sequence). CDR3 residues: CASSSGAGLSYEQYF. The CDR3, as DNA: TGTGCCAGCAGCTCCGGGGCAGGCCTCTCCTACGAGCAGTACTTC. The full variable domain, its missing parts supplied by reference TRBV7-9 and TRBJ2-7, is DTGVSQNPRHKITKRGQNVTFRCDPISEHNRLYWYRQTLGQGPEFLTYFQNEAQLEKSRLLSDRFSAERPKGSFSTLEIQRTEQGDSAMYLCASSSGAGLSYEQYFGPGTRLTVT.

This chain connects TRBV5-1 to TRBJ2-1; no clear D. Germline V gene sequence: CDR1 SGHRS, CDR2 YFSETQ. The CDR3 contains 13 residues. V dropped 4 bases and J dropped 6 bases, with 11 bases sitting between them. The DNA for the CDR3 is TGCGCCAGCAGCCACGGACGGCCCAATGAGCAGTTCTTC. Translation: CASSHGRPNEQFF.

The chain combines TRBV5-6 with TRBJ1-2; weak D call: TRBD1 (5 bases). The CDR3 covers 16 residues. CDR1 is SGHDT and CDR2 is YYEEEE in the germline V gene. Trimming cost V 0 bases and J 1 base, with 13 bases left between them. CDR3 protein: CASSLVNRGGNYGYTF. The CDR3 DNA is TGTGCCAGCAGCTTGGTTAATAGGGGTGGTAACTATGGCTACACCTTC.

This chain joins TRBV7-9 and TRBJ2-7, with no clear D. The germline gives CDR1 SEHNR, CDR2 FQNEAQ (reference sequence). The CDR3 is 11 residues long. V was pared by 7 bases and J by 7 bases, with 11 bases between. The CDR3 region has the DNA TGTGCCAGCACCTCGCGATCGGAGCAGTACTTC. This translates into CASTSRSEQYF.

This clone came up a few times. The rearrangement joins TRBV19 to TRBJ2-2; maybe TRBD1 (5 bases). CDR3 size: 16 residues. The germline V gene has CDR1 LNHDA and CDR2 SQIVND (reference sequence). The V end lost 5 bases, the J end lost 0 bases, and 13 bases lay between the germline ends. The CDR3 spells CASSSRTPANTGELFF. CDR3 sequence (DNA): TGTGCCAGTAGTTCCCGGACACCAGCGAACACCGGGGAGCTGTTTTTT.

This sequence joins TRBV10-3 and TRBJ2-2; a weak D match, TRBD2 (6 bases). With 5 bases removed from V and 0 bases from J, the gap between germline ends came to 10 bases. The CDR3 totals 15 residues. Per germline, CDR1 ENHRY and CDR2 SYGVKD. CDR3 sequence: CAISSGTANTGELFF. The CDR3 region has the DNA TGTGCCATCAGTTCCGGGACTGCGAACACCGGGGAGCTGTTTTTT.

The rearrangement links TRBV5-4 to TRBJ2-3; 9 bases map to TRBD2. The V segment lost 1 base and the J segment 6 bases; nucleotides outside the gene matches: 9. Germline loops: CDR1 SGHNT, CDR2 YYREEE (reference sequence). The CDR3 covers 16 residues. CDR3 loop: CASSLRSGRGGDTQYF. Written as DNA, the CDR3 is TGTGCCAGCAGCTTGCGTAGCGGGAGAGGTGGGGATACGCAGTATTTT.

The chain couples TRBV9 to TRBJ1-2; 7 nucleotides agree with TRBD1. Germline V CDR1 and CDR2: SGDLS, YYNGEE. V was pared by 3 bases and J by 3 bases, with 5 bases of the junction left unmatched. This CDR3 region has 14 residues. The CDR3 sequence: CASSGGQIDYGYTF. CDR3 DNA sequence: TGTGCCAGCAGCGGGGGACAGATTGACTATGGCTACACCTTC.

The V and J genes are TRBV7-2 and TRBJ1-2; D call uncertain. Germline CDR1 reads SGHTA; CDR2 reads FQGNSA. The ends were cut back, 1 base at V and 4 bases at J, with 16 bases in the middle. This CDR3 region has 16 residues. The CDR3 DNA follows: TGTGCCAGCAGCTTAGGGGTCGCTGGTCAAGGCTATGGCTACACCTTC. Amino acids: CASSLGVAGQGYGYTF.

The rearrangement uses TRBV4-1 and TRBJ1-4; no clear D. The CDR3 contains 16 residues. Germline loops: CDR1 MGHRA, CDR2 YSYEKL. Trimming removed 2 bases from V and 8 bases from J, with 18 bases in between. The CDR3 coding sequence is TGCGCCAGCAGCCAATCCCGGACGGCCTATCGAGAAAAACTGTTTTTT. It encodes CASSQSRTAYREKLFF.

The gene calls are TRBV6-1 and TRBJ1-1; D is uncertain. The germline gives CDR1 MNHNS, CDR2 SASEGT. This CDR3 is built from 14 residues. V lost 5 bases, J lost 4 bases, and 14 bases lay in between. The DNA of the CDR3 is TGTGCCAGCAGTAGACCTAGCGGGAGCACTGAAGCTTTCTTT. This codes for CASSRPSGSTEAFF.